The T cell receptor beta chain under discussion was sequenced for a study of cytomegalovirus exposure and HLA in healthy donors. Points from the study as a whole: A later analysis found TCR association rates differed by HLA locus, highest for DRB1 and lowest for HLA-C.

The PCR contained 60 Vbeta and 13 Jbeta primers. Clones were sequenced by immunoSEQ multiplex PCR, and TCRdb holds only the in-frame ones, with some missing. The sample yields around 65,000 clones, just under 80% seen once. Germline V gene sequence: CDR1 MNHEY, CDR2 SVGAGI. This CDR3 spans 13 amino acids. V lost 3 bases, J lost 6 bases, and 11 bases lay in between. As for this clone: Antigen specificity is unknown.

The chain combines TRBV6-5 with TRBJ1-2, with D tentatively TRBD1 (5 bases). The sequence was obtained from a woman aged 25 to 45 in good health and CMV-seronegative. Sequencing was done on a sample of PBMCs. CDR3 loop: CASSYERGDGYTF. The DNA of the CDR3 is TGTGCCAGCAGTTATGAGCGGGGGGATGGCTACACCTTC.